These 27 T cell receptor beta chains were sequenced from one sample in a study of cytomegalovirus exposure and HLA in healthy donors (dated by TCRdb to 2015 to 2018). The library was generated by the immunoSEQ multiplex PCR assay. A mixture of 60 forward primers for TCR Vbeta segments and 13 reverse primers for TCR Jbeta segments was used in the multiplex PCR. Held by TCRdb, this immuneACCESS table contains in-frame sequences only and omits some clones. Under half of the omission traces to an unresolved V gene where checked; the cause of the rest is unknown. The sample table shows some 140,000 clones, and approximately 72% are seen once. Less than 3.5% of the sample is in the top ten clones. Sequenced input: PBMCs. Every receptor here comes from a man aged 18 to 29 in good health and CMV-seronegative.

The chain joins TRBV5-1 to TRBJ2-5; possibly TRBD2 for D (5 bases). The germline CDR1 and CDR2 sequences are SGHRS and YFSETQ. This CDR3 has 14 residues. The V gene lost 4 bases and the J gene lost 4 bases, with 14 bases spanning the gap. CDR3 DNA: TGCGCCAGCAGCCGCACCTTTGGAGGAGAGACCCAGTACTTC. Translation: CASSRTFGGETQYF. Combining the CDR3 with reference TRBV5-1 and TRBJ2-5 gives the whole variable domain KAGVTQTPRYLIKTRGQQVTLSCSPISGHRSVSWYQQTPGQGLQFLFEYFSETQRNKGNFPGRFSGRQFSNSRSEMNVSTLELGDSALYLCASSRTFGGETQYFGPGTRLLVL.

The chain recombines TRBV6-1 with TRBJ2-2; D possibly corresponds to TRBD2 (7 bases). The CDR3 runs to 15 residues. Germline V gives CDR1 MNHNS, CDR2 SASEGT. Trimming took 1 base from V and 5 from J, leaving 11 bases between them. CDR3 residues: CASSEGAGATGELFF. CDR3 nucleotides: TGTGCCAGCAGTGAAGGGGCGGGGGCTACCGGGGAGCTGTTTTTT.

V is TRBV7-6 and J is TRBJ2-5; 10 bases agree with TRBD2. This CDR3 spans 16 amino acids. V gave up 0 bases and J gave up 7 bases; unmatched junction bases: 8. The V gene's germline CDR1 is SGHVS and CDR2 FNYEAQ. CDR3 sequence reads: CASSLALASGGGTQYF. The DNA of the CDR3 is TGTGCCAGCAGCTTAGCTTTGGCTAGCGGGGGAGGGACCCAGTACTTC.

This chain links TRBV11-2 with TRBJ1-5, with D possibly TRBD1 on 5 matching bases. Trimming took 5 bases from V and 3 from J, leaving 8 bases between them. The CDR3 is made up of 13 amino acids. From germline, CDR1 is SGHAT and CDR2 FQNNGV. For the CDR3, the DNA is TGTGCCAGCAGCACACAGGACAATCAGCCCCAGCATTTT. It specifies CASSTQDNQPQHF.

This clone has a single count. The chain uses TRBV7-8 and TRBJ2-7; D perhaps matches TRBD2 (6 bases). V was clipped by 2 bases and J by 5 bases, with 16 bases between them. Germline CDR1 SGHVS, CDR2 FQNEAQ. CDR3 length equals 15 residues. The chain's CDR3 is CASSLYAGGTDEQYF. For the CDR3, the DNA is TGTGCCAGCAGCTTATATGCCGGGGGAACGGACGAGCAGTACTTC.

This chain connects TRBV15 to TRBJ1-6; perhaps TRBD1 as D (6 bases). The V and J ends lost 4 bases and 6 bases respectively, with 13 bases between them. The CDR3 consists of 15 residues. Germline V CDR1 and CDR2: LNHNV, YYDKDF (reference sequence). The CDR3, as DNA: TGTGCCACCAGCACCTGGACAGAGCCTAATTCACCCCTCCACTTT. It encodes CATSTWTEPNSPLHF. Full variable domain (remainder filled in from reference TRBV15 and TRBJ1-6): DAMVIQNPRYQVTQFGKPVTLSCSQTLNHNVMYWYQQKSSQAPKLLFHYYDKDFNNEADTPDNFQSRRPNTSFCFLDIRSPGLGDTAMYLCATSTWTEPNSPLHFGNGTRLTVT.

This chain connects TRBV7-9 to TRBJ1-1; D is uncertain. CDR1 and CDR2 (germline): SEHNR, FQNEAQ (reference sequence). The CDR3 totals 14 residues. V was cut by 5 bases and J by 1 base, with 11 bases left in between. The CDR3 spells CASSRQVQNTEAFF. The DNA of the CDR3 is TGTGCCAGCAGCCGGCAGGTTCAGAACACTGAAGCTTTCTTT.

The genes are TRBV6-5 and TRBJ1-1; D remains unclear. Per the germline V gene, CDR1 is MNHEY and CDR2 is SVGAGI. Trimming pared 7 bases from V and 7 bases from J, leaving 19 bases between. This CDR3 contains 14 residues. The CDR3: CASTPPHGRVEAFF. The CDR3 bases are TGTGCCAGCACCCCCCCCCACGGTCGGGTTGAAGCTTTCTTT.

The chain is built from TRBV21-1 and TRBJ2-7; the listed D gene, TRBD2, was not tested against the DNA. TRBV21-1 constitutes a pseudogene. The CDR3 extends over 17 amino acids. This CDR3 is CASSKFIRELGAYEQYF. Here the CDR3 DNA reads TGTGCCAGCAGCAAATTCATCCGGGAGCTCGGCGCCTACGAGCAGTACTTC.

V usage is TRBV11-2 and J usage is TRBJ2-7; 10 positions agree with TRBD2. Trimming cost V 5 bases and J 6 bases; bases outside gene matches: 10. Germline V lookup: CDR1 SGHAT, CDR2 FQNNGV. CDR3 size: 15 residues. The CDR3 nucleotides are TGTGCCAGCAGCCCCGGTGGGACTAGCGTCTCCGAGCAGTACTTC. Protein sequence: CASSPGGTSVSEQYF.

The chain uses TRBV30 and TRBJ1-1; D remains ambiguous. The CDR3 covers 14 residues. The V and J ends lost 2 bases and 0 bases respectively, with 10 bases between them. Germline-derived CDR1 and CDR2 are GTSNPN and SVGIG (reference sequence). The CDR3 sequence: CAWSSAGMNTEAFF. In nucleotides, the CDR3 is TGTGCCTGGAGTTCGGCAGGTATGAACACTGAAGCTTTCTTT.

The V call is TRBV9, the J call TRBJ1-1; perhaps TRBD1 as D (5 bases). Trimming left V 4 bases short and J 5 bases short, with 9 bases between. Germline lookup yields CDR1 SGDLS and CDR2 YYNGEE. There are 12 residues in the CDR3. The CDR3 nucleotides read TGTGCCAGCAGCTCAAGGGGAACTGAAGCTTTCTTT. It codes for CASSSRGTEAFF.

CDR3 loop: CASSLGVYGATDTQYF. CDR3 in DNA: TGTGCCAGCAGCTTAGGGGTCTATGGGGCCACAGATACGCAGTATTTT. This sequence joins TRBV7-6 and TRBJ2-3; D is perhaps TRBD1 (5 bases). The CDR3 totals 16 residues. CDR1 SGHVS and CDR2 FNYEAQ come from the germline V gene. The V end lost 1 base, the J end lost 2 bases, and 13 bases lay between the germline ends. Full variable domain (outside the CDR3, taken from reference TRBV7-6 and TRBJ2-3): GAGVSQSPRYKVTKRGQDVALRCDPISGHVSLYWYRQALGQGPEFLTYFNYEAQQDKSGLPNDRFSAERPEGSISTLTIQRTEQRDSAMYRCASSLGVYGATDTQYFGPGTRLTVL.

This clone was counted only a few times. The chain joins TRBV19 to TRBJ2-5, with TRBD1 identical over 7 bases. The trim removed 5 bases at V and 1 base at J, leaving 7 bases unmatched. The CDR3 has 15 amino acids. Germline-derived CDR1 and CDR2 are LNHDA and SQIVND (reference sequence). CDR3 DNA sequence: TGTGCCAGTAGTCCTTCCGGGACAGTCCAAGAGACCCAGTACTTC. The encoded protein is CASSPSGTVQETQYF.

This clone was recorded once. V and J are TRBV5-8 and TRBJ1-2; a possible D gene is TRBD1 (6 bases). V was shortened by 4 bases and J by 3 bases, with 19 bases between the two germline ends. CDR1 and CDR2 (germline): SGHTS, YDEGEE. CDR3 size: 16 residues. Here the CDR3 DNA reads TGTGCCAGCAGCCCCCAGAGGGGGGGACTGGACTATGGCTACACCTTC. Translated, it gives CASSPQRGGLDYGYTF.

The chain links TRBV5-6 to TRBJ2-7, with a weak D call TRBD2 (6 bases). This CDR3 comprises 15 residues. The germline V gene has CDR1 SGHDT and CDR2 YYEEEE. The V end was cut by 0 bases, the J end by 2 bases, with 12 bases between. CDR3 nucleotide sequence: TGTGCCAGCAGCTTGGCTGGAGGGGATCCCTACGAGCAGTACTTC. Translation gives CASSLAGGDPYEQYF.

This clone has more than one count but fewer than ten. At one end, the junction sequence differs from germline, possibly due to a read error. The rearrangement links TRBV5-6 to TRBJ2-4; 8 bases line up with TRBD2. The CDR3 is 14 amino acids. Germline loops: CDR1 SGHDT, CDR2 YYEEEE. CDR3: CASSSGGARNSQYF. CDR3 DNA sequence: TGTGCCAGCAGTTCGGGGGGGGCCAGAAACAGTCAGTACTTC. The full variable domain, in which reference TRBV5-6 and TRBJ2-4 provide the parts outside the CDR3, is DAGVTQSPTHLIKTRGQQVTLRCSPKSGHDTVSWYQQALGQGPQFIFQYYEEEERQRGNFPDRFSGHQFPNYSSELNVNALLLGDSALYLCASSSGGARNSQYFGAGTRLSVL.

The chain combines TRBV11-2 with TRBJ2-7; 9 bases fit TRBD1. CDR1 and CDR2 from the germline V gene are SGHAT and FQNNGV. Germline trimming cut 1 base from V and 6 bases from J; bases unmatched to any gene: 7. This CDR3 contains 15 residues. The CDR3 DNA is TGTGCCAGCAGCTTAGCGGGACAGGGATTTTCCGAGCAGTACTTC. Its protein is CASSLAGQGFSEQYF.

V usage is TRBV6-5 and J usage is TRBJ2-7; TRBD1 agrees at 8 bases. The junction had 10 bases not matched to a gene; V was cut back by 6 bases and J by 3 bases. CDR1 is MNHEY and CDR2 is SVGAGI in the germline V gene. The CDR3 covers 15 residues. CDR3 loop: CASSDDRGSFYEQYF. CDR3 nucleotide sequence: TGTGCCAGCAGCGATGACAGGGGATCTTTCTACGAGCAGTACTTC.

The chain employs TRBV19 and TRBJ2-2; 8 bases agree with TRBD1. This CDR3 comprises 16 residues. In germline, CDR1 is LNHDA, CDR2 SQIVND (reference sequence). With 10 bases clipped from V and 0 bases from J, the junction kept 10 bases outside the gene matches. Written as DNA, the CDR3 is TGTGCCACCCTAAGCCAGGGGGCGGCGAACACCGGGGAGCTGTTTTTT. It codes for CATLSQGAANTGELFF.

This clone appeared a few times. For the CDR3, the DNA is TGTGCCAGCAGCTTAGCCGGGACATACTCGGCCTCTGGGGCCAACGTCCTGACTTTC. Translating gives CASSLAGTYSASGANVLTF. The chain uses TRBV7-6 and TRBJ2-6, with D possibly being TRBD1 (6 bases). The length of the CDR3 is 19 residues. Germline lookup yields CDR1 SGHVS and CDR2 FNYEAQ. With 0 bases removed from V and 0 bases from J, the gap between germline ends came to 15 bases.

This chain uses TRBV5-5 with TRBJ2-7; 7 bases line up with TRBD1. Unmatched junction bases numbered 8, after V lost 4 bases and J lost 7 bases. Germline assignment: CDR1 SGHKS and CDR2 YYEKEE (reference sequence). There are 13 residues in the CDR3. This CDR3 is CASSQDRWGEQYV. As DNA, the CDR3 is TGTGCCAGCAGCCAGGACAGGTGGGGTGAGCAGTACGTC.

The V gene is TRBV5-6, the J gene TRBJ1-4, with a weak D call TRBD1 (5 bases). The germline V gene has CDR1 SGHDT and CDR2 YYEEEE. Trimming took off 2 bases at V and 7 bases at J, with 15 bases between the two ends. The CDR3 extends over 15 amino acids. CDR3 in amino acids: CASSLGGRAVEKLFF. CDR3 sequence (DNA): TGTGCCAGCAGCTTAGGTGGCAGGGCAGTTGAAAAACTGTTTTTT.

This clone was detected a few times. This sequence joins TRBV20-1 and TRBJ1-4; a possible D gene is TRBD1 (5 bases). Trimming cost V 6 bases and J 7 bases, with 9 bases left between them. This CDR3 region has 11 residues. CDR1 is DFQATT, CDR2 SNEGSKA, per germline (reference sequence). CDR3 nucleotide sequence: TGCAGTGCCCAGGGCAGTGAAAAACTGTTTTTT. Residues: CSAQGSEKLFF.

This chain joins TRBV5-1 and TRBJ2-5; 11 positions agree with TRBD2. The CDR3 has 15 residues. The V gene end was trimmed by 4 bases and the J gene end by 2 bases; junction bases not matched to a gene: 4. Germline values: CDR1 SGHRS, CDR2 YFSETQ. Here the CDR3 DNA reads TGCGCCAGCAGCAGGCTAGCGGGGGGACAAGAGACCCAGTACTTC. Protein: CASSRLAGGQETQYF.

The chain uses TRBV2 and TRBJ2-5, with D possibly being TRBD1 (7 bases). Germline CDR1 is SNHLY and CDR2 is FYNNEI. This CDR3 has 16 residues. The ends were cut back, 3 bases at V and 1 base at J, with 15 bases in the middle. CDR3: CASSEAGRGAQETQYF. The CDR3 bases are TGTGCCAGCAGTGAGGCGGGCAGGGGGGCCCAAGAGACCCAGTACTTC. Filled out from reference TRBV2 and TRBJ2-5, the complete variable domain reads EPEVTQTPSHQVTQMGQEVILRCVPISNHLYFYWYRQILGQKVEFLVSFYNNEISEKSEIFDDQFSVERPDGSNFTLKIRSTKLEDSAMYFCASSEAGRGAQETQYFGPGTRLLVL.

The chain recombines TRBV7-9 with TRBJ2-5; D may be TRBD1 (6 bases). The CDR3 is made up of 14 amino acids. The germline V gene encodes CDR1 SEHNR and CDR2 FQNEAQ (reference sequence). Trimming left V 3 bases short and J 2 bases short, with 10 bases between. The CDR3 region is CASSFFRGQETQYF. CDR3 nucleotide sequence: TGTGCCAGCAGCTTTTTCAGGGGTCAAGAGACCCAGTACTTC.